The 2 T cell receptor beta chains given below trace back to one sample, sequenced in a study of cytomegalovirus exposure and HLA in healthy donors. Primers: 60 Vbeta forward and 13 Jbeta reverse. The protocol was immunoSEQ multiplex PCR, while the TCRdb copy is restricted to in-frame clones and leaves out a portion. The profile covers around 150,000 clones, with under 90% appearing a single time and roughly 2.1% taken by the ten largest. What was sequenced was PBMCs. The source is a man younger than 30 in good health and CMV-seronegative.

The J gene is TRBJ1-3, the V gene TRBV5-5; 8 nucleotides match TRBD1. Germline V gives CDR1 SGHKS, CDR2 YYEKEE (reference sequence). The V segment lost 0 bases and the J segment 6 bases; nucleotides outside the gene matches: 14. This CDR3 has 18 residues. The CDR3 sequence is CASSLGTARGRGPNTIYF. The CDR3 bases are TGTGCCAGCAGCTTGGGTACCGCGAGGGGCAGGGGGCCAAACACCATATATTTT.

The rearrangement uses TRBV7-8 and TRBJ2-1, with D perhaps matching TRBD2 (5 bases). V was pared by 5 bases and J by 3 bases, with 14 bases between. The germline CDR1 and CDR2 sequences are SGHVS and FQNEAQ. The CDR3 runs 15 residues. The CDR3 region is CASSPLLVDYNEQFF. The CDR3 DNA is TGTGCCAGCAGCCCTCTACTAGTCGACTACAATGAGCAGTTCTTC.